This passage covers 29 T cell receptor beta chains from one sample sequenced in a study of blood T cell repertoires in COVID-19. Measured with immunoSEQ multiplex PCR; TCRdb has only the in-frame clones, and not every one. Here the sample spans roughly 160,000 clones, approximately 90% being singletons. Sequencing was carried out using peripheral blood. The receptors were sampled from a man aged 45 to 65 who had recovered from COVID-19.

The chain combines TRBV23-1 with TRBJ2-7; a possible D gene is TRBD2 (5 bases). TRBV23-1 belongs to the ORF category, with a function that is uncertain. Trimming took off 6 bases at V and 6 bases at J, with 15 bases between the two ends. This CDR3 is built from 13 residues. The CDR3 region is CASSREGRGEQYF. For the CDR3, the DNA is TGCGCCAGCAGCCGGGAAGGACGGGGCGAGCAGTACTTC.

The V and J genes are TRBV6-5 and TRBJ1-1; a possible D gene is TRBD1 (5 bases). The length of the CDR3 is 13 residues. Germline lookup yields CDR1 MNHEY and CDR2 SVGAGI. The germline V and J ends were trimmed by 7 bases and 8 bases, with 17 bases remaining between them. CDR3 nucleotide sequence: TGTGCCAGCACCCCCGCCATGCAGGGAGAAGCTTTCTTT. It encodes CASTPAMQGEAFF.

The chain links TRBV11-2 to TRBJ2-3; 12 bases map to TRBD2. The CDR3 length is 16 residues. The J segment lost 8 bases and the V segment lost 4 bases, leaving 10 bases of the junction unmatched. Germline CDR1 SGHAT, CDR2 FQNNGV. The CDR3: CASSSSSGRVLGTQYF. The CDR3 region has the DNA TGTGCCAGCAGCTCATCTAGCGGGAGGGTTCTTGGTACGCAGTATTTT.

This rearrangement joins TRBV9 to TRBJ2-2, with 12 bases lining up with TRBD2. This CDR3 contains 16 residues. V shed 3 bases, J shed 4 bases, and the junction held 4 bases outside the gene matches. Per the germline V gene, CDR1 is SGDLS and CDR2 is YYNGEE. The chain's CDR3 is CASSEGLAGTTGELFF. DNA of the CDR3: TGTGCCAGCAGCGAGGGACTAGCGGGTACCACCGGGGAGCTGTTTTTT. The full variable domain, with the rest looked up from reference TRBV9 and TRBJ2-2, is DSGVTQTPKHLITATGQRVTLRCSPRSGDLSVYWYQQSLDQGLQFLIQYYNGEERAKGNILERFSAQQFPDLHSELNLSSLELGDSALYFCASSEGLAGTTGELFFGEGSRLTVL.

The CDR3 loop reads CASSPERGFSTDTQYF. DNA for the CDR3: TGTGCCAGCAGCCCTGAGCGGGGATTTAGCACAGATACGCAGTATTTT. This chain links TRBV14 with TRBJ2-3; 7 bases are shared with TRBD2. V dropped 4 bases and J dropped 0; count of bases not matched to a gene: 7. The V gene's germline CDR1 is SGHDN and CDR2 FVKESK. CDR3 size: 16 residues.

The rearrangement uses TRBV6-1 and TRBJ2-1; 8 bases fit TRBD1. The CDR3 is made up of 17 amino acids. Germline V CDR1 and CDR2: MNHNS, SASEGT. The V segment lost 4 bases and the J segment 0 bases; nucleotides outside the gene matches: 8. CDR3 amino acids: CASSVRTGTSSYNEQFF. DNA for the CDR3: TGTGCCAGCAGTGTCCGGACAGGGACGAGCTCCTACAATGAGCAGTTCTTC.

The chain combines TRBV28 with TRBJ1-5; D gene unclear. The CDR3 totals 13 residues. Germline-derived CDR1 and CDR2 are MDHEN and SYDVKM. The CDR3 nucleotides read TGTGCTATTGGCGGGAACCCGAATCAGCCCCAGCATTTT. Amino acid sequence: CAIGGNPNQPQHF. Using reference TRBV28 and TRBJ1-5 for the parts outside the CDR3, the full variable domain is DVKVTQSSRYLVKRTGEKVFLECVQDMDHENMFWYRQDPGLGLRLIYFSYDVKMKEKGDIPEGYSVSREKKERFSLILESASTNQTSMYLCAIGGNPNQPQHFGDGTRLSIL.

This clone was counted a single time. The chain links TRBV19 to TRBJ1-6; D uncertain. Deletions cut 5 bases from V and 7 bases from J, with 6 bases between. Germline assignment: CDR1 LNHDA and CDR2 SQIVND (reference sequence). The CDR3 totals 12 residues. The CDR3 bases are TGTGCCAGTAGTCACAGCAATTCACCCCTCCACTTT. Translating gives CASSHSNSPLHF.

V is TRBV20-1 and J is TRBJ1-3, with D tentatively TRBD1 (5 bases). Germline V gene lookup returns CDR1 DFQATT and CDR2 SNEGSKA (reference sequence). Trimming took 8 bases from V and 4 from J, leaving 9 bases between them. This CDR3 contains 11 residues. The CDR3 nucleotides read TGCAGTTCCAGGGTCGGAAACACCATATATTTT. Encoded protein: CSSRVGNTIYF.

J is TRBJ2-3 and V is TRBV3-1 (or the pseudogene TRBV3-2), with 7 bases fitting TRBD1. Trimming removed 5 bases from V and 3 bases from J; junction bases left unmatched: 5. This CDR3 is 14 amino acids long. Germline assignment: CDR1 LGHDT and CDR2 YNNKEL (reference sequence). CDR3 coding DNA: TGTGCCAGCAGCGAGACAGGGTTTACAGATACGCAGTATTTT. Its translation: CASSETGFTDTQYF.

The rearrangement joins TRBV5-6 to TRBJ1-5; D unresolved. V dropped 1 base and J dropped 2 bases, with 7 bases sitting between them. CDR3 length equals 14 residues. The V gene's germline CDR1 is SGHDT and CDR2 YYEEEE. The CDR3 loop is CASSLFIGNQPQHF. Written as DNA, the CDR3 is TGTGCCAGCAGCTTGTTCATAGGCAATCAGCCCCAGCATTTT.

This chain joins TRBV5-1 and TRBJ2-6; 9 bases fit TRBD1. This CDR3 contains 17 residues. The V segment lost 4 bases and the J segment 0 bases; nucleotides outside the gene matches: 5. CDR1 is SGHRS, CDR2 YFSETQ, per germline. CDR3 DNA: TGCGCCAGCAGCCCGGGGACAGGGAGCTCTGGGGCCAACGTCCTGACTTTC. This translates into CASSPGTGSSGANVLTF.

The CDR3 DNA follows: TGCGCCAGCAGCTGGACGGGAGGTCTCTACGAGCAGTACTTC. Its protein product is CASSWTGGLYEQYF. The V gene is TRBV5-1, the J gene TRBJ2-7; 7 bases agree with TRBD2. Germline trimming cut 3 bases from V and 3 bases from J; bases unmatched to any gene: 6. The CDR3 length is 14 residues. CDR1 SGHRS and CDR2 YFSETQ come from the germline V gene.

This chain links TRBV7-2 with TRBJ2-3, with 9 bases that match TRBD2. This CDR3 has 15 residues. The J segment lost 3 bases and the V segment lost 1 base, leaving 2 bases of the junction unmatched. The germline V gene has CDR1 SGHTA and CDR2 FQGNSA. The CDR3 DNA reads TGTGCCAGCAGCTTAGGCGGGAGGGCAACAGATACGCAGTATTTT. Protein product: CASSLGGRATDTQYF.

The rearrangement joins TRBV7-2 to TRBJ2-1; TRBD2 is a possible D gene (6 bases). The germline gives CDR1 SGHTA, CDR2 FQGNSA. Trimming removed 4 bases from V and 6 bases from J, with 16 bases in between. The CDR3 length is 15 residues. The CDR3: CASSSPPAGPNEQFF. The CDR3 region has the DNA TGTGCCAGCAGCTCCCCTCCGGCGGGGCCCAATGAGCAGTTCTTC.

The V gene is TRBV6-5, the J gene TRBJ1-4; TRBD1 aligns across 7 bases. Trimming removed 7 bases from V and 10 bases from J; junction bases left unmatched: 9. The CDR3 is 13 residues long. CDR1 is MNHEY and CDR2 is SVGAGI in the germline V gene. The CDR3 DNA is TGTGCCAGCAAAACAGGGGTCTCGGGAAAACTGTTTTTT. Protein product: CASKTGVSGKLFF.

The chain couples TRBV6-6 to TRBJ2-2, with D unresolved. This CDR3 is 14 amino acids long. The germline V and J ends were trimmed by 7 bases and 6 bases, with 15 bases remaining between them. Per germline, CDR1 MNHNY and CDR2 SVGAGI (reference sequence). The CDR3 sequence: CASKKLGSAGELFF. The DNA for the CDR3 is TGTGCCAGCAAAAAACTCGGGTCGGCCGGGGAGCTGTTTTTT.

This sequence joins TRBV5-1 and TRBJ1-2; TRBD1 is a possible D gene (5 bases). Germline V CDR1 and CDR2: SGHRS, YFSETQ. This CDR3 has 14 amino acids. The V end was cut by 4 bases, the J end by 8 bases, with 18 bases between. CDR3 bases: TGCGCCAGCAGCCCCGCAGGGATCGTGGAGGGCTACACCTTC. Protein: CASSPAGIVEGYTF.

The chain carries TRBV9 and TRBJ2-1, with D tentatively TRBD2 (6 bases). The CDR3 loop spans 16 amino acids. The germline V and J ends were trimmed by 0 bases and 0 bases, with 10 bases remaining between them. Germline CDR1 is SGDLS and CDR2 is YYNGEE. CDR3 DNA: TGTGCCAGCAGCGTAGCCGACGGGAGCTCCTACAATGAGCAGTTCTTC. This encodes CASSVADGSSYNEQFF.

This clone was picked up one time. The chain recombines TRBV27 with TRBJ1-5; TRBD1 aligns across 10 bases. The CDR3 totals 14 residues. The V gene end was trimmed by 5 bases and the J gene end by 6 bases; junction bases not matched to a gene: 4. The germline V gene encodes CDR1 MNHEY and CDR2 SMNVEV (reference sequence). CDR3 amino acids: CASSPDRGGQPQHF. The CDR3 nucleotides are TGTGCCAGCAGTCCGGACAGGGGGGGTCAGCCCCAGCATTTT.

V and J are TRBV5-1 and TRBJ2-3; 12 nucleotides agree with TRBD2. Trimming at V came to 4 bases and at J to 2 bases, leaving 8 bases not matched to a gene. This CDR3 has 17 residues. Germline values: CDR1 SGHRS, CDR2 YFSETQ. The CDR3 DNA sequence: TGCGCCAGCAGCGCCACCCTAGCGGGAGGGATCACAGATACGCAGTATTTT. As protein: CASSATLAGGITDTQYF. Full variable domain (rest looked up from reference TRBV5-1 and TRBJ2-3): KAGVTQTPRYLIKTRGQQVTLSCSPISGHRSVSWYQQTPGQGLQFLFEYFSETQRNKGNFPGRFSGRQFSNSRSEMNVSTLELGDSALYLCASSATLAGGITDTQYFGPGTRLTVL.

The CDR3 spells CATTTGTNEKLFF. The CDR3 DNA follows: TGTGCCACCACTACAGGGACTAATGAAAAACTGTTTTTT. The chain has TRBV24-1 and TRBJ1-4; D perhaps matches TRBD1 (6 bases). Germline V lookup: CDR1 KGHDR, CDR2 SFDVKD. The CDR3 spans 13 residues. Deletions cut 8 bases from V and 2 bases from J, with 8 bases between.

The sample holds one count of this clone. The J gene is TRBJ1-2, the V gene TRBV29-1, with 10 bases lining up with TRBD1. V lost 6 bases to trimming and J lost 7 bases; unmatched junction nucleotides: 8. From germline, CDR1 is SQVTM and CDR2 ANQGSEA. The CDR3 contains 13 residues. CDR3 DNA: TGCAGCGTGGATAAGGGACAGGGGACTGGCTACACCTTC. As protein: CSVDKGQGTGYTF.

J is TRBJ1-4 and V is TRBV5-4; 10 bases are a match to TRBD1. The junction had 3 bases not matched to a gene; V was cut back by 0 bases and J by 7 bases. This CDR3 spans 15 amino acids. Germline assignment: CDR1 SGHNT and CDR2 YYREEE (reference sequence). The CDR3 protein is CASSLGDRGLEKLFF. The CDR3 DNA reads TGTGCCAGCAGCTTGGGGGACAGGGGTCTTGAAAAACTGTTTTTT.

The V call is TRBV3-1 (or the pseudogene TRBV3-2), the J call TRBJ2-6; D perhaps matches TRBD2 (6 bases). V lost 0 bases and J lost 0, with 18 bases in between. The germline CDR1 and CDR2 sequences are LGHDT and YNNKEL (reference sequence). This CDR3 has 20 residues. The CDR3 region has the DNA TGTGCCAGCAGCCAAGATCCGCGGGGTAGAATTAGCTCTGGGGCCAACGTCCTGACTTTC. This gives the protein CASSQDPRGRISSGANVLTF.

This rearrangement joins TRBV9 to TRBJ2-3; 14 bases map to TRBD2. Germline V gene lookup returns CDR1 SGDLS and CDR2 YYNGEE. The CDR3 runs to 16 residues. Unmatched junction bases numbered 5, after V lost 4 bases and J lost 4 bases. The CDR3 reads CASSSGLAGAADTQYF. The CDR3 nucleotides read TGTGCCAGCAGCTCGGGACTAGCGGGAGCAGCAGATACGCAGTATTTT.

This clone has just one count. J is TRBJ2-3 and V is TRBV11-2; tentatively, D is TRBD1 (6 bases). Germline V gives CDR1 SGHAT, CDR2 FQNNGV. This CDR3 spans 15 amino acids. V dropped 5 bases and J dropped 5 bases, with 17 bases sitting between them. The chain's CDR3 is CASSPSTGWGDTQYF. The CDR3 DNA is TGTGCCAGCAGCCCATCTACAGGGTGGGGAGATACGCAGTATTTT.

The chain is built from TRBV7-2 and TRBJ2-1; D may be TRBD2 (6 bases). There are 13 residues in the CDR3. Germline values: CDR1 SGHTA, CDR2 FQGNSA. The V end was cut by 4 bases, the J end by 13 bases, with 17 bases between. The CDR3 DNA sequence: TGTGCCAGCAGCTACAACCCATGGGGGGTCCAGTTCTTC. It is translated as CASSYNPWGVQFF.

This sequence joins TRBV19 and TRBJ2-2; TRBD1 aligns across 9 bases. The J segment lost 6 bases and the V segment lost 9 bases, leaving 11 bases of the junction unmatched. The CDR3 has 15 amino acids. Germline V gene data show CDR1 as LNHDA and CDR2 as SQIVND (reference sequence). The CDR3 here is CASCGRTGGSGELFF. The CDR3, as DNA: TGTGCCAGCTGTGGGAGAACAGGGGGCTCCGGGGAGCTGTTTTTT.